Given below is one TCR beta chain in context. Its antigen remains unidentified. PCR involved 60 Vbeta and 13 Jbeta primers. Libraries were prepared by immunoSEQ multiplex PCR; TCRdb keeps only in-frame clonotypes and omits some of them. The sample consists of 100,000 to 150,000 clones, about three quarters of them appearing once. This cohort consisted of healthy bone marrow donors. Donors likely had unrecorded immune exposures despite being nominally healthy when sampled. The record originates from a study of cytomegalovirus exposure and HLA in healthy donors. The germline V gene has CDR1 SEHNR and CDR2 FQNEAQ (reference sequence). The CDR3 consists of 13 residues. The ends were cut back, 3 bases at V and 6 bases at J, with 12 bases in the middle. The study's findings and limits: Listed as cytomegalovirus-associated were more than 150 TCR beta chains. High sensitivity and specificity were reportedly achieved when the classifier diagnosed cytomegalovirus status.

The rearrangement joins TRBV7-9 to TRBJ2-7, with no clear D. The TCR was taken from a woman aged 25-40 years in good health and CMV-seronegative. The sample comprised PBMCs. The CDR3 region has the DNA TGTGCCAGCAGCTTCCCCTCTGGGCGCGAGCAGTACTTC. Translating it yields CASSFPSGREQYF.